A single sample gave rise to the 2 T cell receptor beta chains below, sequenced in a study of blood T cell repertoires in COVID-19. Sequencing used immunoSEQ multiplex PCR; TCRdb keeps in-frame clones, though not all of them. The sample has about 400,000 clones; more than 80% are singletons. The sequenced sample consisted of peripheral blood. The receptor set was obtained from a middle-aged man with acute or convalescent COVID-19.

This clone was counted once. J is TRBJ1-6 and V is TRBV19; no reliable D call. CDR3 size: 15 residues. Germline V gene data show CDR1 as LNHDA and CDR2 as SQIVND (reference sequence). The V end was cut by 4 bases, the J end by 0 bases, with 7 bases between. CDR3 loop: CASSTISSYNSPLHF. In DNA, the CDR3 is TGTGCCAGTAGTACGATCAGCTCCTATAATTCACCCCTCCACTTT.

The CDR3 loop reads CASSDDREWGYTF. CDR3 coding DNA: TGTGCCAGCAGCGACGACAGGGAATGGGGCTACACCTTC. J is TRBJ1-2 and V is TRBV7-9; TRBD1 matches 7 bases. The CDR3 sequence is 13 residues long. Germline assignment: CDR1 SEHNR and CDR2 FQNEAQ (reference sequence). V shed 5 bases and J 8 bases; nucleotides not matched to a gene: 8.